These 32 T cell receptor beta chains share one sample of origin, sequenced in a study of radiotherapy plus CTLA-4 blockade in lung cancer. Libraries were prepared by immunoSEQ multiplex PCR; TCRdb keeps only in-frame clonotypes and omits some of them. This table holds approximately 45,000 clones, roughly 59% found once. Sequencing used peripheral blood, obtained from a patient treated with radiotherapy plus ipilimumab. The receptors derive from a human donor with non-small cell lung cancer who had a partial response to radiotherapy plus ipilimumab.

This chain connects TRBV2 to TRBJ1-5, with D possibly TRBD1 on 5 matching bases. Trimming took 2 bases from V and 6 from J, leaving 11 bases between them. Per germline, CDR1 SNHLY and CDR2 FYNNEI. There are 14 residues in the CDR3. DNA of the CDR3: TGTGCCAGCAGTGAACAGGGTCCCTTTCAGCCCCAGCATTTT. Translating gives CASSEQGPFQPQHF. Together with reference TRBV2 and TRBJ1-5, the CDR3 gives the full variable domain: EPEVTQTPSHQVTQMGQEVILRCVPISNHLYFYWYRQILGQKVEFLVSFYNNEISEKSEIFDDQFSVERPDGSNFTLKIRSTKLEDSAMYFCASSEQGPFQPQHFGDGTRLSIL.

In DNA form, the CDR3 reads TGTGCCAGCAGCCTTAGCCTAGATACGCAGTATTTT. This encodes CASSLSLDTQYF. The chain uses TRBV7-9 and TRBJ2-3; the D is unclear. Looked up from germline, CDR1 is SEHNR and CDR2 is FQNEAQ (reference sequence). The CDR3 sequence is 12 residues long. V was shortened by 5 bases and J by 5 bases, with 8 bases between the two germline ends.

The genes are TRBV9 and TRBJ2-1, with TRBD1 matching 10 bases. This CDR3 is built from 15 residues. Germline V gives CDR1 SGDLS, CDR2 YYNGEE. V lost 0 bases, J lost 6 bases, and 3 bases stayed unmatched. CDR3 in amino acids: CASSVGQGARNEQFF. CDR3 DNA: TGTGCCAGCAGCGTAGGACAGGGGGCGCGCAATGAGCAGTTCTTC. The full variable domain, with the rest looked up from reference TRBV9 and TRBJ2-1, is DSGVTQTPKHLITATGQRVTLRCSPRSGDLSVYWYQQSLDQGLQFLIQYYNGEERAKGNILERFSAQQFPDLHSELNLSSLELGDSALYFCASSVGQGARNEQFFGPGTRLTVL.

The chain combines TRBV5-1 with TRBJ2-7; no reliable D call. From germline, CDR1 is SGHRS and CDR2 YFSETQ. Trimming removed 8 bases from V and 5 bases from J, with 20 bases in between. The CDR3 is made up of 14 amino acids. The CDR3 loop is CASSFAGDLNEQYF. The CDR3 coding sequence is TGCGCCAGTTCTTTTGCAGGCGATTTGAACGAGCAGTACTTC. The complete variable domain, with remaining parts taken from reference TRBV5-1 and TRBJ2-7, reads KAGVTQTPRYLIKTRGQQVTLSCSPISGHRSVSWYQQTPGQGLQFLFEYFSETQRNKGNFPGRFSGRQFSNSRSEMNVSTLELGDSALYLCASSFAGDLNEQYFGPGTRLTVT.

V gene TRBV7-9 combines with J gene TRBJ2-7; a weak D match, TRBD2 (6 bases). Trimming took off 5 bases at V and 5 bases at J, with 13 bases between the two ends. Germline CDR1 reads SEHNR; CDR2 reads FQNEAQ (reference sequence). The CDR3 is 13 residues long. CDR3 coding DNA: TGTGCCAGCAGCCCCTCCGGGACTGACGAGCAGTACTTC. Translation: CASSPSGTDEQYF.

The chain couples TRBV7-6 to TRBJ1-4; the match to TRBD1 covers 9 bases. The CDR3 contains 16 residues. Germline lookup yields CDR1 SGHVS and CDR2 FNYEAQ. V dropped 4 bases and J dropped 8; count of bases not matched to a gene: 11. CDR3 region: CASSSYGQGRDEKLFF. The CDR3 DNA is TGTGCCAGCAGCTCCTACGGACAGGGGAGGGACGAAAAACTGTTTTTT.

The J gene is TRBJ1-2, the V gene TRBV7-3, with D possibly being TRBD1 (6 bases). Germline CDR1 reads SGHTA; CDR2 reads FQGTGA. The CDR3 sequence is 15 residues long. The germline V and J ends were trimmed by 5 bases and 3 bases, with 16 bases remaining between them. CDR3 amino acids: CASSQGGAGDYGYTF. The CDR3 coding sequence is TGTGCCAGCAGCCAAGGGGGGGCGGGTGACTATGGCTACACCTTC.

The gene calls are TRBV6-5 and TRBJ2-2; D remains ambiguous. Germline CDR1 and CDR2: MNHEY and SVGAGI. The V end lost 11 bases, the J end lost 5 bases, and 18 bases lay between the germline ends. The CDR3 is 14 amino acids. The CDR3 DNA follows: TGTGCCGCCTGGGCAGGTTTGAGAACCGGGGAGCTGTTTTTT. Translating gives CAAWAGLRTGELFF.

The rearrangement joins TRBV30 to TRBJ1-6, with TRBD1 as a possible D gene (6 bases). The CDR3 spans 14 residues. V was trimmed by 3 bases and J by 10 bases, leaving 16 bases between them. Germline CDR1 is GTSNPN and CDR2 is SVGIG (reference sequence). CDR3 sequence (DNA): TGTGCCTGGAGATTGCCTTTTACAGGGTCACCCCTCCACTTT. Its translation: CAWRLPFTGSPLHF.

The chain has TRBV19 and TRBJ2-3; maybe TRBD2 (6 bases). This CDR3 is built from 16 residues. Deletions cut 1 base from V and 5 bases from J, with 16 bases between. Germline loops: CDR1 LNHDA, CDR2 SQIVND (reference sequence). CDR3 sequence reads: CASSIAVSTGLDTQYF. CDR3 bases: TGTGCCAGTAGTATAGCCGTGTCGACGGGACTAGATACGCAGTATTTT.

The V and J genes are TRBV6-1 and TRBJ1-5; the D gene is possibly TRBD1 (6 bases). Germline V gene lookup returns CDR1 MNHNS and CDR2 SASEGT. V was pared by 2 bases and J by 6 bases, with 20 bases between. This CDR3 has 17 residues. DNA of the CDR3: TGTGCCAGCAGTGAATTTAGGGGGGACTATATACGTCAGCCCCAGCATTTT. Residues: CASSEFRGDYIRQPQHF.

The chain combines TRBV2 with TRBJ1-1; 8 nucleotides match TRBD1. Germline CDR1 is SNHLY and CDR2 is FYNNEI. With V trimmed by 6 bases and J by 4 bases, 7 bases remained unmatched. This CDR3 has 14 residues. The CDR3 spells CASSPTGVGTEAFF. In DNA form, the CDR3 reads TGTGCCAGCAGCCCGACAGGGGTGGGCACTGAAGCTTTCTTT.

The rearrangement links TRBV7-9 to TRBJ1-1; D gene ambiguous. Germline V gene lookup returns CDR1 SEHNR and CDR2 FQNEAQ (reference sequence). Trimming removed 3 bases at V and 4 bases at J, with 12 bases between. This CDR3 contains 14 residues. The CDR3 sequence is CASSFSRGATEAFF. The CDR3 DNA follows: TGTGCCAGCAGCTTCTCCAGAGGCGCCACTGAAGCTTTCTTT. The full variable domain, its missing parts supplied by reference TRBV7-9 and TRBJ1-1, is DTGVSQNPRHKITKRGQNVTFRCDPISEHNRLYWYRQTLGQGPEFLTYFQNEAQLEKSRLLSDRFSAERPKGSFSTLEIQRTEQGDSAMYLCASSFSRGATEAFFGQGTRLTVV.

This clone was picked up many times. The chain combines TRBV18 with TRBJ2-7, with 9 bases fitting TRBD2. Germline assignment: CDR1 KGHSH and CDR2 LQKENI. Germline trimming cut 6 bases from V and 4 bases from J; bases unmatched to any gene: 13. This CDR3 region has 16 residues. The DNA for the CDR3 is TGTGCCAGCTCCCTAAATCGGCGGGGGGGAAAATACGAGCAGTACTTC. Protein sequence: CASSLNRRGGKYEQYF.

The chain carries TRBV9 and TRBJ2-7, with D maybe TRBD2 (5 bases). This CDR3 is built from 12 residues. V lost 6 bases, J lost 4 bases, and 11 bases lay in between. Per the germline V gene, CDR1 is SGDLS and CDR2 is YYNGEE. In nucleotides, the CDR3 is TGTGCCAGCACCAACGAGGGATACGAGCAGTACTTC. Protein sequence: CASTNEGYEQYF. Filled out from reference TRBV9 and TRBJ2-7, the complete variable domain reads DSGVTQTPKHLITATGQRVTLRCSPRSGDLSVYWYQQSLDQGLQFLIQYYNGEERAKGNILERFSAQQFPDLHSELNLSSLELGDSALYFCASTNEGYEQYFGPGTRLTVT.

CDR3 in amino acids: CASSFSSGVYNEQFF. CDR3 nucleotides: TGCGCCAGCAGCTTTTCTAGCGGGGTATACAATGAGCAGTTCTTC. V and J are TRBV5-1 and TRBJ2-1; 9 nucleotides line up with TRBD2. The germline CDR1 and CDR2 sequences are SGHRS and YFSETQ. The CDR3 has 15 residues. After removal of 2 bases from V and 4 bases from J, the junction contained 4 bases not matched to a gene.

This clone is classed as medium-sized. This chain uses TRBV5-1 with TRBJ1-2; D remains ambiguous. This CDR3 has 13 amino acids. Germline lookup yields CDR1 SGHRS and CDR2 YFSETQ. Trimming took 5 bases from V and 7 from J, leaving 15 bases between them. CDR3 DNA sequence: TGCGCCAGCAGTGTTTCCGATTCGGGTGGCTACACCTTC. Protein product: CASSVSDSGGYTF.

The rearrangement links TRBV30 to TRBJ2-7; possible D gene TRBD1, 6 bases. Trimming took off 5 bases at V and 2 bases at J, with 7 bases between the two ends. Per germline, CDR1 GTSNPN and CDR2 SVGIG (reference sequence). This CDR3 contains 11 residues. The DNA for the CDR3 is TGTGCCTGGCGACAGGCCTACGAGCAGTACTTC. As protein: CAWRQAYEQYF.

The rearrangement joins TRBV7-2 to TRBJ1-2; D not certain. V was pared by 5 bases and J by 2 bases, with 18 bases between. The CDR3 contains 16 residues. CDR1 and CDR2 from the germline V gene are SGHTA and FQGNSA. The CDR3 is CASSRERTGKNYGYTF. The CDR3 DNA reads as TGTGCCAGCAGCCGAGAAAGGACGGGGAAAAACTATGGCTACACCTTC.

This clone has just a few counts. The chain recombines TRBV27 with TRBJ1-2; 9 nucleotides line up with TRBD1. This CDR3 spans 18 amino acids. Germline V gene lookup returns CDR1 MNHEY and CDR2 SMNVEV (reference sequence). V dropped 5 bases and J dropped 1; count of bases not matched to a gene: 14. The CDR3 DNA reads TGTGCCAGCAGTCCGTTCGGGACAGGGCGGAGGAATAACTATGGCTACACCTTC. It translates to CASSPFGTGRRNNYGYTF.

This clone has more than one count but fewer than ten. The chain links TRBV5-4 to TRBJ1-2; TRBD1 might be the D (6 bases). CDR3 length equals 15 residues. The germline V and J ends were trimmed by 0 bases and 4 bases, with 13 bases remaining between them. CDR1 is SGHNT and CDR2 is YYREEE in the germline V gene (reference sequence). The CDR3 is CASSLDGGHIYGYTF. The CDR3 nucleotides read TGTGCCAGCAGCTTGGACGGGGGGCACATCTATGGCTACACCTTC.

The V and J genes are TRBV20-1 and TRBJ2-7; no definite D call. This CDR3 region has 11 residues. The V and J ends lost 6 bases and 1 base respectively, with 7 bases between them. Germline V gene sequence: CDR1 DFQATT, CDR2 SNEGSKA (reference sequence). In DNA form, the CDR3 reads TGCAGTGCGAGTCCATCCTACGAGCAGTACTTC. It translates to CSASPSYEQYF.

This clone has just a few counts. The chain employs TRBV6-6 and TRBJ2-3; D is possibly TRBD2 (5 bases). The CDR3 is made up of 15 amino acids. Germline V gives CDR1 MNHNY, CDR2 SVGAGI (reference sequence). Between the trimmed V and J ends, which lost 2 bases and 1 base, there was a span of 10 bases. As DNA, the CDR3 is TGTGCCAGCAGTTACAGCGGCCTGGGCACAGATACGCAGTATTTT. It encodes CASSYSGLGTDTQYF.

The chain uses TRBV9 and TRBJ2-1; D is perhaps TRBD1 (6 bases). CDR1 SGDLS and CDR2 YYNGEE come from the germline V gene. This CDR3 is 15 amino acids long. Trimming shortened V by 0 bases and J by 4 bases, and 11 bases separated the two germline ends. The CDR3 loop is CASSVGGGKYNEQFF. The DNA for the CDR3 is TGTGCCAGCAGCGTAGGAGGGGGAAAGTACAATGAGCAGTTCTTC. Filled out from reference TRBV9 and TRBJ2-1, the complete variable domain reads DSGVTQTPKHLITATGQRVTLRCSPRSGDLSVYWYQQSLDQGLQFLIQYYNGEERAKGNILERFSAQQFPDLHSELNLSSLELGDSALYFCASSVGGGKYNEQFFGPGTRLTVL.

The chain has TRBV6-1 and TRBJ1-5; TRBD1 might be the D (6 bases). The germline V gene encodes CDR1 MNHNS and CDR2 SASEGT. V was shortened by 4 bases and J by 7 bases, with 14 bases between the two germline ends. This CDR3 is 14 amino acids long. CDR3 in DNA: TGTGCCAGCAGTGTGGACAGCCGGGGACAGCCCCAGCATTTT. Encoded protein: CASSVDSRGQPQHF.

This clone was observed once. The V call is TRBV23-1, the J call TRBJ2-2; 8 bases map to TRBD2. TRBV23-1 is annotated as an ORF whose role is uncertain. With 4 bases clipped from V and 1 base from J, the junction kept 11 bases outside the gene matches. This CDR3 spans 18 amino acids. CDR3 in amino acids: CASSRSTGGLRNTGELFF. Here the CDR3 DNA reads TGCGCCAGCAGTCGGTCAACGGGGGGGTTGAGGAACACCGGGGAGCTGTTTTTT.

This sequence joins TRBV2 and TRBJ2-3, with 8 bases fitting TRBD2. Germline V CDR1 and CDR2: SNHLY, FYNNEI. Unmatched junction bases numbered 7, after V lost 6 bases and J lost 5 bases. CDR3 length: 14 residues. In DNA, the CDR3 is TGTGCCAGCAGGGAGCGGGAGACCGGAGATACGCAGTATTTT. This gives the protein CASRERETGDTQYF. The full variable domain, with the rest looked up from reference TRBV2 and TRBJ2-3, is EPEVTQTPSHQVTQMGQEVILRCVPISNHLYFYWYRQILGQKVEFLVSFYNNEISEKSEIFDDQFSVERPDGSNFTLKIRSTKLEDSAMYFCASRERETGDTQYFGPGTRLTVL.

V gene TRBV5-4 combines with J gene TRBJ2-5; no firm D call. Germline values: CDR1 SGHNT, CDR2 YYREEE (reference sequence). This CDR3 is built from 14 residues. Deletions cut 0 bases from V and 2 bases from J, with 8 bases between. DNA of the CDR3: TGTGCCAGCAGCTTGGTTGAGGAACAAGAGACCCAGTACTTC. Its translation is CASSLVEEQETQYF.

This clone was found a few times. The chain employs TRBV2 and TRBJ2-2; 9 nucleotides agree with TRBD1. There are 13 residues in the CDR3. CDR1 SNHLY and CDR2 FYNNEI come from the germline V gene. The J segment lost 4 bases and the V segment lost 10 bases, leaving 4 bases of the junction unmatched. The CDR3 DNA reads as TGTGCCAACAGGGGGCGCGGCACCGGGGAGCTGTTTTTT. This codes for CANRGRGTGELFF. Filled out from reference TRBV2 and TRBJ2-2, the complete variable domain reads EPEVTQTPSHQVTQMGQEVILRCVPISNHLYFYWYRQILGQKVEFLVSFYNNEISEKSEIFDDQFSVERPDGSNFTLKIRSTKLEDSAMYFCANRGRGTGELFFGEGSRLTVL.

The chain links TRBV5-8 to TRBJ2-7; no definite D call. CDR3 length: 11 residues. V was trimmed by 2 bases and J by 6 bases, leaving 6 bases between them. CDR1 is SGHTS and CDR2 is YDEGEE in the germline V gene. The CDR3 is CASSFIREQYF. DNA for the CDR3: TGTGCCAGCAGCTTTATCCGCGAGCAGTACTTC. The whole variable domain, filled in from reference TRBV5-8 and TRBJ2-7, reads EAGVTQSPTHLIKTRGQQATLRCSPISGHTSVYWYQQALGLGLQFLLWYDEGEERNRGNFPPRFSGRQFPNYSSELNVNALELEDSALYLCASSFIREQYFGPGTRLTVT.

This sequence joins TRBV6-1 and TRBJ1-2; no definite D call. Trimming removed 8 bases from V and 7 bases from J, with 14 bases in between. The CDR3 spans 12 residues. CDR1 and CDR2 from the germline V gene are MNHNS and SASEGT. The CDR3 protein is CASGHSGGGYTF. CDR3 DNA: TGTGCCAGCGGTCATAGCGGAGGTGGCTACACCTTC.

This clone has a handful of counts. The chain employs TRBV19 and TRBJ1-3; D gene unclear. Trimming stripped 4 bases from V and 0 bases from J, with 10 bases between. CDR1 is LNHDA and CDR2 is SQIVND in the germline V gene (reference sequence). This CDR3 has 15 amino acids. The CDR3 nucleotides are TGTGCCAGTAGTAAATGGCGGGACTCTGGAAACACCATATATTTT. It is translated as CASSKWRDSGNTIYF.